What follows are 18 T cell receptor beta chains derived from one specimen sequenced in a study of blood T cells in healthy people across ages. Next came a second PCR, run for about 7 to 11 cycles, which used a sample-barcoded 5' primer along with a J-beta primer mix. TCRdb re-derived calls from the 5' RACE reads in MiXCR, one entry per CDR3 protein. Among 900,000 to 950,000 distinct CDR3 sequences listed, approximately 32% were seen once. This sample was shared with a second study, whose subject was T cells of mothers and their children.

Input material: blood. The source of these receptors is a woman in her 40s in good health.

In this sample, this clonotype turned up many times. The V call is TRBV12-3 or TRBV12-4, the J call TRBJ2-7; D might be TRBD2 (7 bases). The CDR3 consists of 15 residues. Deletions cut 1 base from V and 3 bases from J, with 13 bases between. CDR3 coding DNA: TGTGCCAGCAGTTTAGGCGGGGGCGGGTACTACGAGCAGTACTTC. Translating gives CASSLGGGGYYEQYF.

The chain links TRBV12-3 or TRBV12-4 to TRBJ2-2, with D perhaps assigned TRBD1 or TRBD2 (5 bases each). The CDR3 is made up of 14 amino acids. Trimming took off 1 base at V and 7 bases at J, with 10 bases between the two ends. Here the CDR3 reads CASSLVGVSGELFF. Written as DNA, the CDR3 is TGTGCCAGCAGTTTAGTGGGGGTTAGCGGGGAGCTGTTTTTT.

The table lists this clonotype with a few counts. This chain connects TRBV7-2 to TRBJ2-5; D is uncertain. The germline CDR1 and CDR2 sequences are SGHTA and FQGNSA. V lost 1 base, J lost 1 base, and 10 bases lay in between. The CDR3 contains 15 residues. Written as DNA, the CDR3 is TGTGCCAGCAGCTTAGGCGGCCGTCCCCAAGAGACCCAGTACTTC. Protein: CASSLGGRPQETQYF.

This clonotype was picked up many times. The chain's CDR3 is CSAPKRTGNNEQFF. CDR3 bases: TGCAGTGCTCCAAAGCGGACTGGTAACAATGAGCAGTTCTTC. This chain links TRBV20-1 with TRBJ2-1, with a possible D match to TRBD2 (5 bases). The CDR3 is 14 residues long. Germline V lookup: CDR1 DFQATT, CDR2 SNEGSKA (reference sequence). V was pared by 5 bases and J by 5 bases, with 16 bases between.

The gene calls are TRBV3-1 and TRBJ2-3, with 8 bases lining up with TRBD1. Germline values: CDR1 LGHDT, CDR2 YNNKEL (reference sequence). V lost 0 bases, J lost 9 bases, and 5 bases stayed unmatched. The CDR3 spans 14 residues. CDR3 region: CASSQEGQVGTQYF. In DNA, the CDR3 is TGTGCCAGCAGCCAAGAGGGACAGGTCGGCACGCAGTATTTT.

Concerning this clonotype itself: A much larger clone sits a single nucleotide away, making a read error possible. The CDR3 loop reads CASSCWSGADTQYF. The CDR3, as DNA: TGTGCCAGCAGTTGTTGGTCCGGGGCAGATACGCAGTATTTT. This rearrangement joins TRBV12-3 or TRBV12-4 to TRBJ2-3, with a weak D call TRBD2 (5 bases). CDR3 length: 14 residues. V was trimmed by 4 bases and J by 4 bases, leaving 12 bases between them.

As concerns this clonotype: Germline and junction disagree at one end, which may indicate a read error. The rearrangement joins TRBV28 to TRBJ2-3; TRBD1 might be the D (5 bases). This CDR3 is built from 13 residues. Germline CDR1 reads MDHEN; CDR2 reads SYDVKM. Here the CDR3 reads CASRSGITDTQYF. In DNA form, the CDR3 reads TGTGCCAGCAGGTCAGGGATCACAGATACACAGTATTTT.

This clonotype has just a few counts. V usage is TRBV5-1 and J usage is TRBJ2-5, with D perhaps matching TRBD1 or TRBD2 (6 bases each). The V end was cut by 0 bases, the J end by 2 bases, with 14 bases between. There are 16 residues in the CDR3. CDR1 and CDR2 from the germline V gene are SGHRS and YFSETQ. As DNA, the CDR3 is TGCGCCAGCAGCTTGGGTCTTTCGGGGGCACAAGAGACCCAGTACTTC. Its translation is CASSLGLSGAQETQYF.

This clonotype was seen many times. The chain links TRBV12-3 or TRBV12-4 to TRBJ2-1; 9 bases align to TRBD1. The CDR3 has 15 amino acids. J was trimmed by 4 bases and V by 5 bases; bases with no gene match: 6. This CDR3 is CASSLRDRVYNEQFF. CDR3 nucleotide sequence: TGTGCCAGCAGTCTCCGGGACAGGGTATACAATGAGCAGTTCTTC.

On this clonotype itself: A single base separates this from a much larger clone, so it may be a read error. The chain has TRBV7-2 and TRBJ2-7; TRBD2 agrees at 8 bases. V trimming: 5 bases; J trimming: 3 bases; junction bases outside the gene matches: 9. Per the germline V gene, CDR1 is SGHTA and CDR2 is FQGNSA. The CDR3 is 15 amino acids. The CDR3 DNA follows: TGTGCCAGCAGCCATACCCCCGGGGGGGGCTACGAGCAGTACTTC. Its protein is CASSHTPGGGYEQYF. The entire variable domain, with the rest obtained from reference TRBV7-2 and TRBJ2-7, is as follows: GAGVSQSPSNKVTEKGKDVELRCDPISGHTALYWYRQSLGQGLEFLIYFQGNSAPDKSGLPSDRFSAERTGGSVSTLTIQRTQQEDSAVYLCASSHTPGGGYEQYFGPGTRLTVT.

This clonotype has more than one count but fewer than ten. CDR3 protein: CASKGGASGANEQFF. In DNA form, the CDR3 reads TGTGCCAGCAAGGGGGGGGCTAGCGGGGCGAATGAGCAGTTCTTC. V gene TRBV6-6 combines with J gene TRBJ2-1; the match to TRBD2 covers 9 bases. There are 15 residues in the CDR3. After removal of 7 bases from V and 7 bases from J, the junction contained 11 bases not matched to a gene. From germline, CDR1 is MNHNY and CDR2 SVGAGI (reference sequence).

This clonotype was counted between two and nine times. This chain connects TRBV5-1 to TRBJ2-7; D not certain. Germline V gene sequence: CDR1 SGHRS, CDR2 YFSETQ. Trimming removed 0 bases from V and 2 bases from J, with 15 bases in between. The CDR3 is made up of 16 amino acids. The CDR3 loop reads CASSLAYRSAAYEQYF. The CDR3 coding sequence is TGCGCCAGCAGCTTGGCCTACAGATCGGCCGCCTACGAGCAGTACTTC.

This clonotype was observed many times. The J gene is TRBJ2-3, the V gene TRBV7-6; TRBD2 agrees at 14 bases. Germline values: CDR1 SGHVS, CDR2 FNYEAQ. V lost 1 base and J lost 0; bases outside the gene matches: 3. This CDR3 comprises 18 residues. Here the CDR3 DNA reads TGTGCCAGCAGCTTAGGGACTAGCGGGGGGTTTAGCACAGATACGCAGTATTTT. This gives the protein CASSLGTSGGFSTDTQYF.

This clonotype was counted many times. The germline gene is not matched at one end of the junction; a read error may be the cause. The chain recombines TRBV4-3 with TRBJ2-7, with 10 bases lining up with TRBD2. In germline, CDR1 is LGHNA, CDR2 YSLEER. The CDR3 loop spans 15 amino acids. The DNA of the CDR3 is TGCGCCGGCAGCCAGGGGACTAGCGTTGTATACGAGCAGTACTTC. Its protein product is CAGSQGTSVVYEQYF.

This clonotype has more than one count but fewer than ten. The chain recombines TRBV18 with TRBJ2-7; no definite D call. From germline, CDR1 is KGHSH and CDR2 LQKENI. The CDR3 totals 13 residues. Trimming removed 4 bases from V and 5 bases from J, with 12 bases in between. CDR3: CASSLGQDHEQYF. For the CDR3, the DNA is TGTGCCAGCTCACTGGGCCAGGACCACGAGCAGTACTTC.

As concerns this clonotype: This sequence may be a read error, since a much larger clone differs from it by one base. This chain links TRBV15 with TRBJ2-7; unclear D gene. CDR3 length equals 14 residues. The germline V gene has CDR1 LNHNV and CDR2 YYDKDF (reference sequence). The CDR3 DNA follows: TGTGCCACCGGCAGAGATCTGTCCTCCTACGAGCAGTACTTC. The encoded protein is CATGRDLSSYEQYF.

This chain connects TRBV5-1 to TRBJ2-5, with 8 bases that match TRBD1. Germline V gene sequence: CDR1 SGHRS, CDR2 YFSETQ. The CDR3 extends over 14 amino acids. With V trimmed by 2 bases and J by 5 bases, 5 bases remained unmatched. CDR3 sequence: CASSFGRGHETQYF. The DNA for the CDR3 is TGCGCCAGCAGCTTCGGCAGGGGGCATGAGACCCAGTACTTC.

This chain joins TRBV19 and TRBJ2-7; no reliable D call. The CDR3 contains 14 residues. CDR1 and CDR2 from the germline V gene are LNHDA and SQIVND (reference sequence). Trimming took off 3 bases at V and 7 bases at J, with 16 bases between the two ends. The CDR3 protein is CASSIVPDAMEQYF. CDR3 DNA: TGTGCCAGTAGTATCGTGCCAGACGCGATGGAGCAGTACTTC.